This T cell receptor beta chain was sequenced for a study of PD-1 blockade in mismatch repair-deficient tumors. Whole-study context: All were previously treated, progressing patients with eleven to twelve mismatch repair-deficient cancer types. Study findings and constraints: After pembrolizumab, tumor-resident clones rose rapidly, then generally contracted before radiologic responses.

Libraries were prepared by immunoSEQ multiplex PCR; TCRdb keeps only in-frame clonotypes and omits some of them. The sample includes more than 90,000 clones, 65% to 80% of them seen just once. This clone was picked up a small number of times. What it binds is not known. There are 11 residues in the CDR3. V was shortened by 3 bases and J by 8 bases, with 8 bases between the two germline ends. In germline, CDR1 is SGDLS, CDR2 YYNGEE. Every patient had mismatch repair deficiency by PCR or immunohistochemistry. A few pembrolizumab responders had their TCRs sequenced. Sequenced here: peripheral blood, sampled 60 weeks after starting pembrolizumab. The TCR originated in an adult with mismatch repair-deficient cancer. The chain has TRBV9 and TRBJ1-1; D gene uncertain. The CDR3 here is CASSEATEAFF. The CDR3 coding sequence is TGTGCCAGCAGCGAGGCGACAGAAGCTTTCTTT.